This is a list of T cell receptor beta chains from one sample in a study of blood T cell repertoires in COVID-19. Profiled with immunoSEQ multiplex PCR; TCRdb holds only in-frame clones, not every one. The sample has 150,000 to 200,000 clones; approximately 86% are singletons. The material sequenced was PBMCs or T cells enriched from blood (not recorded which). The receptor source for this set is a woman aged 30 to 39 who had recovered from COVID-19. CDR3s include the opening cysteine and the closing phenylalanine or tryptophan. The order of the fields is clone size, CDR3 length, V gene, CDR3 protein. Where a row states a size, it is once, few, many or the class of an expanded clone; other rows omit it.

. 13 TRBV30 CAWSADRVGGYTF
once 18 TRBV7-9 CASIHSGHTGSPNYGYTF
. 15 TRBV30 CACLTGGIAKNIQYF
once 15 TRBV7-2 CASSLERVTGTEAFF
. 17 TRBV24-1 CATSETKMGTGGHEQFF
. 16 TRBV18 CASSLTAGGGGTEAFF
few 11 TRBV12-3/TRBV12-4 CASSRAGEQYF
. 15 TRBV7-2 CASTKSGVSNQPQHF
. 16 TRBV12-5 CASGLVLSEYQETQYF
once 15 TRBV11-3 CASSSSTGSRYEQYF
. 14 TRBV6-6 CASSVLSSGNTIYF
once 14 TRBV6-5 CASTPDSYQTEAFF
once 13 TRBV5-1 CASSLSHPGVPFF
once 16 TRBV19 CASSSLAGGPLVEQFF
. 14 TRBV10-3 CATRASSTDYEQYF
. 13 TRBV27 CASSLQGGNEQYF
. 15 TRBV24-1 CATSDPTITQETQYF
few 13 TRBV5-1 CASSLTGTYEQYF
once 14 TRBV18 CASSPDQGNTEAFF
. 13 TRBV7-9 CASSRTGSTEAFF
once 15 TRBV5-1 CASAATVTGSEKLFF
once 13 TRBV19 CASSKQGNHGYTF
. 14 TRBV29-1 CSVPFDRGNNEQFF
. 15 TRBV7-8 CASSPRGSPNYGYTF
. 14 TRBV4-2 CASSQGGGAREQYF
few 15 TRBV6-2/TRBV6-3 CASSYVTGGDQPQHF
. 13 TRBV12-3/TRBV12-4 CASIRTGTTEAFF
. 15 TRBV7-2 CASSLVVQDSYEQYF
. 16 TRBV6-5 CASSSSGTPIPYEQYF
. 14 TRBV7-2 CASTQGTGNEKLFF
. 17 TRBV7-2 CASSAQAPNFINTEAFF
once 15 TRBV28 CASSWGRTMNTEAFF
. 17 TRBV19 CASSLVLRTGDKNGYTF
. 18 TRBV14 CASSQIVQGALVNYGYTF
. 14 TRBV16 CASRPTGSGEKLFF
. 12 TRBV2 CASRRVNQPQHF
. 14 TRBV2 CASSVEAAGAEAFF
. 16 TRBV13 CASSLRPDSVYTEAFF
. 16 TRBV4-3 CASSQDSGTAGNTIYF
. 14 TRBV11-2 CASSLQVNTGELFF
. 15 TRBV29-1 CSVSIRGSMNTEAFF
few 15 TRBV7-2 CASSIGRWGTQPQHF
few 14 TRBV9 CASSTGGGGNEQFF
once 15 TRBV30 CAWKLPGSPNYGYTF
. 16 TRBV18 CASSPPGDRAVGEAFF
. 14 TRBV11-2 CASSQGTGVTEAFF
. 14 TRBV5-1 CASSPPGQGEKLFF
. 14 TRBV30 CAWGPGGVHEKLFF
. 13 TRBV6-2/TRBV6-3 CASSYGQYTEAFF
. 15 TRBV3-1/TRBV3-2 CASSPARQGFTEAFF